The clone carrying this T cell receptor beta chain was counted only a few times. What it binds is not known. TCRdb used MiXCR to reprocess the 5' RACE reads, holding one entry per CDR3 protein. The sample includes some 130,000 distinct CDR3 sequences, around 13% of them seen just once. The data are from a study of CD8 T cells in ankylosing spondylitis. Study-wide points: Disease-linked clones reportedly showed significant enrichment in matched ankylosing spondylitis synovial fluid.

Per germline, CDR1 SGHRS and CDR2 YFSETQ. The V and J ends lost 0 bases and 0 bases respectively, with 13 bases between them. The CDR3 has 16 residues. V and J are TRBV5-1 and TRBJ2-7; a possible D gene is TRBD1 (6 bases). The receptor comes from a female donor with ankylosing spondylitis or in good health (not recorded which). The sample comprised blood, either unsorted or a sorted T cell fraction (not recorded which). The CDR3 here is CASSLARGTSSYEQYF. DNA for the CDR3: TGCGCCAGCAGCTTGGCCAGGGGTACCAGCTCCTACGAGCAGTACTTC.